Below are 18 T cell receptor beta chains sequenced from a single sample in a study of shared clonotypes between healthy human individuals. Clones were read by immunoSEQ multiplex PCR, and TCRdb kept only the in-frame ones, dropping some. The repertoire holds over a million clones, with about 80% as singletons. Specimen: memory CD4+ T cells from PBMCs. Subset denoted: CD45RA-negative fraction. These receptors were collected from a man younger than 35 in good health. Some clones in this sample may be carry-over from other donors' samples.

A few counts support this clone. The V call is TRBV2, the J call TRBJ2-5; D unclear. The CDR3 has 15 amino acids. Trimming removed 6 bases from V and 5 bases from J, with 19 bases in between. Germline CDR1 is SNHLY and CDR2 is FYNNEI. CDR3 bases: TGTGCCAGCAGCGACCCTGAGTTGGCGTCGGAGACCCAGTACTTC. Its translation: CASSDPELASETQYF.

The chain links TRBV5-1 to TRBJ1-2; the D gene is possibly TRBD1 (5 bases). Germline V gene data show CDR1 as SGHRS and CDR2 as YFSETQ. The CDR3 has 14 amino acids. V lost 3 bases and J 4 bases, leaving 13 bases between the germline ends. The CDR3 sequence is CASSSGRQSYGYTF. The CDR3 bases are TGCGCCAGCAGCTCAGGCAGACAGTCCTATGGCTACACCTTC.

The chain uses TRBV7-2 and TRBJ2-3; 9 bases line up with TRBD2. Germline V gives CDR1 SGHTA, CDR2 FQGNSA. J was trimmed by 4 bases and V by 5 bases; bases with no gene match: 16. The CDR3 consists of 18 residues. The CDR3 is CASSRGLAGVGRADTQYF. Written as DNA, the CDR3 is TGTGCCAGCAGCCGAGGATTAGCGGGAGTAGGGAGGGCAGATACGCAGTATTTT.

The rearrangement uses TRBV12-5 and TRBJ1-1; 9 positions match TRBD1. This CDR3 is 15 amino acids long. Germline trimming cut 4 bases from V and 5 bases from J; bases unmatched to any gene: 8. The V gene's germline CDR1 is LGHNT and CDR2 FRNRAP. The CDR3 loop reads CASGWTGQGKTEAFF. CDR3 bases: TGTGCTAGTGGTTGGACGGGACAGGGAAAGACTGAAGCTTTCTTT.

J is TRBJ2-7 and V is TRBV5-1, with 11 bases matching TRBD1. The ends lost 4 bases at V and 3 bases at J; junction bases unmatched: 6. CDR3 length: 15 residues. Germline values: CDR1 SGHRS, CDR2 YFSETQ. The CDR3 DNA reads TGCGCCAGCAGCCCGGGGACAGGGGGAGGCTACGAGCAGTACTTC. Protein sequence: CASSPGTGGGYEQYF.

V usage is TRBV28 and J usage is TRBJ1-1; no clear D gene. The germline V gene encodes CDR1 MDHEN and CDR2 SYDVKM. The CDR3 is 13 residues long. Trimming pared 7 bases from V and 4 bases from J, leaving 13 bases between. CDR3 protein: CASTRRLPTEAFF. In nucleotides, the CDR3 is TGTGCCAGCACAAGACGTCTGCCCACTGAAGCTTTCTTT. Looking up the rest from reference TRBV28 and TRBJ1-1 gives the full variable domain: DVKVTQSSRYLVKRTGEKVFLECVQDMDHENMFWYRQDPGLGLRLIYFSYDVKMKEKGDIPEGYSVSREKKERFSLILESASTNQTSMYLCASTRRLPTEAFFGQGTRLTVV.

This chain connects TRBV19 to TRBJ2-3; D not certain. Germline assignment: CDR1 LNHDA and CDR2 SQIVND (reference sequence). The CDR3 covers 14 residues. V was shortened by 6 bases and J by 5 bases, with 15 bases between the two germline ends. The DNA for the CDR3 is TGTGCCAGTAGAAGCCGACAAGTGGGAGATACGCAGTATTTT. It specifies CASRSRQVGDTQYF.

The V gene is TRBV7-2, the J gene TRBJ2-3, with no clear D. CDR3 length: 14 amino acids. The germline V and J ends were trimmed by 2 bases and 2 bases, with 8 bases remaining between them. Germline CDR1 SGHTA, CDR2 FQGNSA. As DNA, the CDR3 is TGTGCCAGCAGCTTAAGTCTCTACACAGATACGCAGTATTTT. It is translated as CASSLSLYTDTQYF.

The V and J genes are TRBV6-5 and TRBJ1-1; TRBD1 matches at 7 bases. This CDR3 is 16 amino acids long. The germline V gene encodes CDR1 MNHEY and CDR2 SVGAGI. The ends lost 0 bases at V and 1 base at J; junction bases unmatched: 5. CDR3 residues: CASSYSIHRGNTEAFF. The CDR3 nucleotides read TGTGCCAGCAGTTACTCGATTCACAGGGGGAACACTGAAGCTTTCTTT.

The CDR3 spells CASSAIADSRGNEQFF. CDR3 sequence (DNA): TGTGCCAGCAGCGCCATAGCGGATAGTAGGGGCAATGAGCAGTTCTTC. This sequence joins TRBV9 and TRBJ2-1; the D gene is possibly TRBD2 (6 bases). Germline lookup yields CDR1 SGDLS and CDR2 YYNGEE. V lost 3 bases, J lost 6 bases, and 19 bases lay in between. This CDR3 has 16 residues.

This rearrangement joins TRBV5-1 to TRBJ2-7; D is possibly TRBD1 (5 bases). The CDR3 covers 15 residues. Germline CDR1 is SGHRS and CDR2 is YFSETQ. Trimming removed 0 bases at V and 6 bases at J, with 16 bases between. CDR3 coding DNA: TGCGCCAGCAGCTTGGGTTTCGGAACAAGGGGCGAGCAGTACTTC. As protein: CASSLGFGTRGEQYF. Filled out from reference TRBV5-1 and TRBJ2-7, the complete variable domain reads KAGVTQTPRYLIKTRGQQVTLSCSPISGHRSVSWYQQTPGQGLQFLFEYFSETQRNKGNFPGRFSGRQFSNSRSEMNVSTLELGDSALYLCASSLGFGTRGEQYFGPGTRLTVT.

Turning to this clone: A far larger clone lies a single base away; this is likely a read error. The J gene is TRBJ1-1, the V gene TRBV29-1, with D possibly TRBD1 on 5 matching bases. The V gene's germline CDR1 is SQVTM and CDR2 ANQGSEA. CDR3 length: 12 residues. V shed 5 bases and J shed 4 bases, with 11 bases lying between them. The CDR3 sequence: CSVRGFGTEAFF. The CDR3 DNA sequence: TGCAGCGTTCGGGGGTTTGGCACTGAAGCTTTCTTT.

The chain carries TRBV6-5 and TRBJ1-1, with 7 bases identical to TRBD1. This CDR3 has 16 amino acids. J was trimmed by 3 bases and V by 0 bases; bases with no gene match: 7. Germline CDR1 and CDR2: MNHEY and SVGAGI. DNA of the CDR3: TGTGCCAGCAGTTACTCGAGTGAGGGGGCTGACACTGAAGCTTTCTTT. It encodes CASSYSSEGADTEAFF.

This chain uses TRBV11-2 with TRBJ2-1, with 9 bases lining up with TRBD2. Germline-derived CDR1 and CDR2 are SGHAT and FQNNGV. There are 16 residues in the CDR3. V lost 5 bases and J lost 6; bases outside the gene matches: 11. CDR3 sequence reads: CASSARGLAGSNEQFF. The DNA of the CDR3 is TGTGCCAGCAGCGCCCGAGGGCTAGCGGGATCCAATGAGCAGTTCTTC.

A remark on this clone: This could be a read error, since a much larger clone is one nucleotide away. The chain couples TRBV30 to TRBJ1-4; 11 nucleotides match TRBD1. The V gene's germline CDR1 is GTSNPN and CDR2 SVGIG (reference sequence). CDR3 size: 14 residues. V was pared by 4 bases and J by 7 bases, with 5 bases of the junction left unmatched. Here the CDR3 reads CAWNPGTGGEKLFF. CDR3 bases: TGTGCCTGGAACCCCGGGACAGGGGGTGAAAAACTGTTTTTT.

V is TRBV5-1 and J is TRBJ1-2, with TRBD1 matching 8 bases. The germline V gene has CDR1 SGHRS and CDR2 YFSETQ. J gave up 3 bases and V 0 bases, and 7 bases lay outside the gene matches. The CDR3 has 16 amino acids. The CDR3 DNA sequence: TGCGCCAGCAGCTTGGTGGCACAGGGGGGAGACTATGGCTACACCTTC. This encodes CASSLVAQGGDYGYTF.

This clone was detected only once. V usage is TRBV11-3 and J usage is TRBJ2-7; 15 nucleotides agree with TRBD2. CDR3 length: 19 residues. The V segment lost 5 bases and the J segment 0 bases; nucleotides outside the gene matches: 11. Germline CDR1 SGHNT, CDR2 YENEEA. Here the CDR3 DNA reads TGTGCCAGCAGCCCAGGGACTAGCGGGAGGACCCCAACCTCCTACGAGCAGTACTTC. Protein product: CASSPGTSGRTPTSYEQYF.

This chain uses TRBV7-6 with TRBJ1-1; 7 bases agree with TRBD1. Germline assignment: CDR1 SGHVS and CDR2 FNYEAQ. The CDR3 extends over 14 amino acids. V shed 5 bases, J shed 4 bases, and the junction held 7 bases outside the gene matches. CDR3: CASSARQGSTEAFF. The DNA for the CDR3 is TGTGCCAGCAGCGCCCGACAGGGAAGCACTGAAGCTTTCTTT.